This is a list of T cell receptor beta chains from one sample in a study of blood T cell repertoires in COVID-19. Here immunoSEQ multiplex PCR was the method, and the copy in TCRdb shows in-frame clones only, minus some. The sample holds roughly 100,000 clones, about 89% seen once. Input material: peripheral blood. These receptors all come from a human donor in a cohort sampled during active COVID-19. The CDR3 runs from the conserved cysteine through the conserved F or W. The D gene is left open where the match is weak. Size is stated for part of the rows, as once, few or many counts, or as a class when the clone is expanded.

CDR3 length: 16
clone size: NA
D gene: TRBD2
J gene: TRBJ2-1
V gene: TRBV6-1
CDR3 DNA: TGTGCCAGCAGTGTTGGAAGCGGGAGATCCTACAATGAGCAGTTCTTC
CDR3 protein: CASSVGSGRSYNEQFF

CDR3 length: 12
clone size: few
D gene: NA
J gene: TRBJ2-1
V gene: TRBV6-6
CDR3 DNA: TGTGCCAGCAGTCCACAATTAAGTGAGCAGTTCTTC
CDR3 protein: CASSPQLSEQFF

CDR3 length: 11
clone size: NA
D gene: NA
J gene: TRBJ2-2
V gene: TRBV12-3/TRBV12-4
CDR3 DNA: TGTGCCAGCCATAACACCGGGGAGCTGTTTTTT
CDR3 protein: CASHNTGELFF

CDR3 length: 16
clone size: NA
D gene: NA
J gene: TRBJ2-5
V gene: TRBV10-3
CDR3 DNA: TGTGCCATCAGTGAGGCCGGAGAGGGGGTGGGAGAGACCCAGTACTTC
CDR3 protein: CAISEAGEGVGETQYF

CDR3 length: 15
clone size: few
D gene: NA
J gene: TRBJ2-2
V gene: TRBV7-2
CDR3 DNA: TGTGCCAGCAGCGCAGTGGGCGCACGCACCGGGGAGCTGTTTTTT
CDR3 protein: CASSAVGARTGELFF

CDR3 length: 17
clone size: NA
D gene: TRBD1
J gene: TRBJ2-7
V gene: TRBV11-3
CDR3 DNA: TGTGCCAGCAGCTTATTAGCGTTCGGGACAGGGTTCCACGAGCAGTACTTC
CDR3 protein: CASSLLAFGTGFHEQYF

CDR3 length: 14
clone size: NA
D gene: TRBD2
J gene: TRBJ2-7
V gene: TRBV28
CDR3 DNA: TGTGCCAGCAGTTCTAGCGGGAGGACCTACGAGCAGTACTTC
CDR3 protein: CASSSSGRTYEQYF

CDR3 length: 15
clone size: once
D gene: NA
J gene: TRBJ1-2
V gene: TRBV28
CDR3 DNA: TGTGCCAGCAGTTTAACGGGTGGGCAGGGCAATGGCTACACCTTC
CDR3 protein: CASSLTGGQGNGYTF

CDR3 length: 14
clone size: NA
D gene: NA
J gene: TRBJ2-1
V gene: TRBV7-2
CDR3 DNA: TGTGCCAGCGGAACACAAACTAGTAACAATGAGCAGTTCTTC
CDR3 protein: CASGTQTSNNEQFF

CDR3 length: 16
clone size: NA
D gene: NA
J gene: TRBJ1-6
V gene: TRBV4-1
CDR3 DNA: TGCGCCAGCAGCCAAGATAGCCGGGGCTATAATTCACCCCTCCACTTT
CDR3 protein: CASSQDSRGYNSPLHF

CDR3 length: 15
clone size: NA
D gene: TRBD2
J gene: TRBJ2-7
V gene: TRBV20-1
CDR3 DNA: TGCAGTGCTAGTCCAGCGGGGGGCGTAGCTGGCGAGCAGTACTTC
CDR3 protein: CSASPAGGVAGEQYF

CDR3 length: 13
clone size: NA
D gene: NA
J gene: TRBJ2-7
V gene: TRBV18
CDR3 DNA: TGTGCCAGCTCGGCACAGGGATCCTACGAGCAGTACTTC
CDR3 protein: CASSAQGSYEQYF

CDR3 length: 16
clone size: NA
D gene: NA
J gene: TRBJ2-7
V gene: TRBV4-3
CDR3 DNA: TGCGCCAGCAGCCCCTTGGCGGCAGAGAAGACCTACGAGCAGTACTTC
CDR3 protein: CASSPLAAEKTYEQYF

CDR3 length: 15
clone size: NA
D gene: NA
J gene: TRBJ2-2
V gene: TRBV7-3
CDR3 DNA: TGTGCCAGCAGCCCGTCAGGGGCGAACACCGGGGAGCTGTTTTTT
CDR3 protein: CASSPSGANTGELFF

CDR3 length: 15
clone size: NA
D gene: NA
J gene: TRBJ2-1
V gene: TRBV7-6
CDR3 DNA: TGTGCCAGCAGCTTAGTGCAGGGTTTGAAAAATGAGCAGTTCTTC
CDR3 protein: CASSLVQGLKNEQFF

CDR3 length: 15
clone size: NA
D gene: NA
J gene: TRBJ2-2
V gene: TRBV7-8
CDR3 DNA: TGTGCCAGCAGCTTAGGCGGGGTTAGCACCGGGGAGCTGTTTTTT
CDR3 protein: CASSLGGVSTGELFF

CDR3 length: 14
clone size: NA
D gene: TRBD2
J gene: TRBJ2-4
V gene: TRBV6-4
CDR3 DNA: TGTGCCAGCAGTGACATAGCGGGGGTTGGCATTCAGTACTTC
CDR3 protein: CASSDIAGVGIQYF

CDR3 length: 16
clone size: NA
D gene: TRBD2
J gene: TRBJ2-3
V gene: TRBV5-4
CDR3 DNA: TGTGCCAGCAGCTCAGGGACTAGCGGGCTCACAGATACGCAGTATTTT
CDR3 protein: CASSSGTSGLTDTQYF

CDR3 length: 15
clone size: NA
D gene: TRBD1
J gene: TRBJ1-1
V gene: TRBV5-5
CDR3 DNA: TGTGCCAGCAGCTTGTTGCAGGGGGCGTACACTGAAGCTTTCTTT
CDR3 protein: CASSLLQGAYTEAFF

CDR3 length: 15
clone size: NA
D gene: TRBD2
J gene: TRBJ2-5
V gene: TRBV6-2/TRBV6-3
CDR3 DNA: TGTGCCAGCAGTTACCGGCGGGGGGGCCTTGAGACCCAGTACTTC
CDR3 protein: CASSYRRGGLETQYF

CDR3 length: 15
clone size: NA
D gene: TRBD2
J gene: TRBJ2-7
V gene: TRBV6-2/TRBV6-3
CDR3 DNA: TGTGCCAGCAGTTACTTGCCAGCGGGAGGATCCGAGCAGTACTTC
CDR3 protein: CASSYLPAGGSEQYF

CDR3 length: 16
clone size: NA
D gene: TRBD1
J gene: TRBJ2-6
V gene: TRBV28
CDR3 DNA: TGTGCCAGCAGGGGTCAGGGGGTGGCTGGGGCCAACGTCCTGACTTTC
CDR3 protein: CASRGQGVAGANVLTF

CDR3 length: 16
clone size: NA
D gene: NA
J gene: TRBJ2-5
V gene: TRBV6-2/TRBV6-3
CDR3 DNA: TGTGCCAGCAGCTATCCTGTGGGGGGTCCAGGAGAGACCCAGTACTTC
CDR3 protein: CASSYPVGGPGETQYF

CDR3 length: 17
clone size: NA
D gene: NA
J gene: TRBJ1-2
V gene: TRBV28
CDR3 DNA: TGTGCCAGCAGTTCTCCCCCCGGACAGTTTCTTCACTATGGCTACACCTTC
CDR3 protein: CASSSPPGQFLHYGYTF

CDR3 length: 12
clone size: NA
D gene: NA
J gene: TRBJ2-2
V gene: TRBV4-3
CDR3 DNA: TGCGCCAGCAGCAGAGCTGCGGGGGAGCTGTTTTTT
CDR3 protein: CASSRAAGELFF

CDR3 length: 15
clone size: NA
D gene: NA
J gene: TRBJ1-3
V gene: TRBV6-5
CDR3 DNA: TGTGCCAGCAGCGGAGACAGGTCCTCTGGAAACACCATATATTTT
CDR3 protein: CASSGDRSSGNTIYF

CDR3 length: 19
clone size: NA
D gene: TRBD1
J gene: TRBJ2-5
V gene: TRBV14
CDR3 DNA: TGTGCCAGCAGCCAAGAGGACGGTACCCCTGGGACAGCTCAAGAGACCCAGTACTTC
CDR3 protein: CASSQEDGTPGTAQETQYF

CDR3 length: 14
clone size: NA
D gene: TRBD1
J gene: TRBJ1-4
V gene: TRBV7-6
CDR3 DNA: TGTGCCAGCAGCCTGGACAGGGTTGGGGAAAAACTGTTTTTT
CDR3 protein: CASSLDRVGEKLFF

CDR3 length: 12
clone size: NA
D gene: NA
J gene: TRBJ2-7
V gene: TRBV28
CDR3 DNA: TGTGCCACCAAAACAGGGAACCACGAGCAGTACTTC
CDR3 protein: CATKTGNHEQYF

CDR3 length: 15
clone size: NA
D gene: NA
J gene: TRBJ1-2
V gene: TRBV7-2
CDR3 DNA: TGTGCCAGCAGCCTGCAGGGCCCGACTAACTATGGCTACACCTTC
CDR3 protein: CASSLQGPTNYGYTF

CDR3 length: 14
clone size: NA
D gene: NA
J gene: TRBJ1-4
V gene: TRBV4-3
CDR3 DNA: TGCGCCAGCAGCCAATCGACGGAGTACGAAAAACTGTTTTTT
CDR3 protein: CASSQSTEYEKLFF

CDR3 length: 13
clone size: NA
D gene: NA
J gene: TRBJ2-1
V gene: TRBV7-2
CDR3 DNA: TGTGCCAGCAGCTTAGATCCGGACAACCCGCAGTTCTTC
CDR3 protein: CASSLDPDNPQFF

CDR3 length: 15
clone size: NA
D gene: TRBD1
J gene: TRBJ2-7
V gene: TRBV7-9
CDR3 DNA: TGTGCCAGCAGTCTGAAAGGGGGCGCGAGCTACGAGCAGTACTTC
CDR3 protein: CASSLKGGASYEQYF

CDR3 length: 14
clone size: NA
D gene: NA
J gene: TRBJ2-7
V gene: TRBV5-5
CDR3 DNA: TGTGCCAGCAGCTTGGCCAACAGGGTCTACGAGCAGTACTTC
CDR3 protein: CASSLANRVYEQYF

CDR3 length: 16
clone size: NA
D gene: TRBD1
J gene: TRBJ2-1
V gene: TRBV11-2
CDR3 DNA: TGTGCCAGCAGCTTAGCGGTTACAGGGGGCAGGAATGAGCAGTTCTTC
CDR3 protein: CASSLAVTGGRNEQFF

CDR3 length: 15
clone size: once
D gene: NA
J gene: TRBJ2-7
V gene: TRBV5-1
CDR3 DNA: TGCGCCAGCAGCTGGAGTACGGACAGCCTATACGAGCAGTACTTC
CDR3 protein: CASSWSTDSLYEQYF

CDR3 length: 17
clone size: NA
D gene: TRBD1
J gene: TRBJ1-3
V gene: TRBV9
CDR3 DNA: TGTGCCAGCAGCCCCCGGGGACAGTCCCTCTCTGGAAACACCATATATTTT
CDR3 protein: CASSPRGQSLSGNTIYF

CDR3 length: 14
clone size: NA
D gene: NA
J gene: TRBJ1-4
V gene: TRBV9
CDR3 DNA: TGTGCCAGCAGCCCGGACAGACTTAATGAAAAACTGTTTTTT
CDR3 protein: CASSPDRLNEKLFF

CDR3 length: 14
clone size: NA
D gene: NA
J gene: TRBJ1-3
V gene: TRBV4-2
CDR3 DNA: TGTGCCAGCAGCCAAGCCAGCTCTGGAAACACCATATATTTT
CDR3 protein: CASSQASSGNTIYF

CDR3 length: 13
clone size: few
D gene: TRBD2
J gene: TRBJ2-1
V gene: TRBV6-4
CDR3 DNA: TGTGCCAGCAGTGTACTAGCGGGGGGTGAGCAGTTCTTC
CDR3 protein: CASSVLAGGEQFF

CDR3 length: 16
clone size: NA
D gene: NA
J gene: TRBJ2-6
V gene: TRBV6-1
CDR3 DNA: TGTGCCAGCAGTGGAGGACAGACCTCTGGGGCCAACGTCCTGACTTTC
CDR3 protein: CASSGGQTSGANVLTF